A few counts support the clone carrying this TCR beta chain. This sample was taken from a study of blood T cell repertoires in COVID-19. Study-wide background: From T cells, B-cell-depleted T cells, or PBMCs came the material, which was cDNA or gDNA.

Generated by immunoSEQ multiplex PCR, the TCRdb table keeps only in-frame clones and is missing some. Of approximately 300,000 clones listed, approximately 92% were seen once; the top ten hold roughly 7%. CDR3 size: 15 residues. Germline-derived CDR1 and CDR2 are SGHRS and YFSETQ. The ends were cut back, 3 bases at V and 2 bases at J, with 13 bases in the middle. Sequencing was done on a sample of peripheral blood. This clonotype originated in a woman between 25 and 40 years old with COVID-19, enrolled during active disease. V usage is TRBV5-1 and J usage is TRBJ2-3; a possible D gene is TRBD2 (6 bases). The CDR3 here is CASSSGLPNTDTQYF. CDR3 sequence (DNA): TGCGCCAGCAGCTCGGGACTTCCGAACACAGATACGCAGTATTTT.